The sequence of this TCR beta chain was determined in a study of blood T cell repertoires in COVID-19. Study in general: Samples taken during acute and convalescent COVID-19 were collected in the United States, Italy and Spain.

CDR1 KGHSH and CDR2 LQKENI come from the germline V gene. The CDR3 sequence is 13 residues long. Trimming shortened V by 2 bases and J by 1 base, and 5 bases separated the two germline ends. Authors' processing steps: Using reference gene primer amplification, nucleated cell counts were estimated. Profiled with immunoSEQ multiplex PCR; TCRdb holds only in-frame clones, not every one. That table gives V, J and clone size, and the DNA gave D and trimming. This table has fewer than 200,000 clones, 84% appearing once. The source material was peripheral blood. The genes are TRBV18 and TRBJ1-1; no definite D call. This TCR derives from a middle-aged man who had recovered from COVID-19. The CDR3 reads CASSPGWNTEAFF. CDR3 DNA: TGTGCCAGCTCACCAGGCTGGAACACTGAAGCTTTCTTT.